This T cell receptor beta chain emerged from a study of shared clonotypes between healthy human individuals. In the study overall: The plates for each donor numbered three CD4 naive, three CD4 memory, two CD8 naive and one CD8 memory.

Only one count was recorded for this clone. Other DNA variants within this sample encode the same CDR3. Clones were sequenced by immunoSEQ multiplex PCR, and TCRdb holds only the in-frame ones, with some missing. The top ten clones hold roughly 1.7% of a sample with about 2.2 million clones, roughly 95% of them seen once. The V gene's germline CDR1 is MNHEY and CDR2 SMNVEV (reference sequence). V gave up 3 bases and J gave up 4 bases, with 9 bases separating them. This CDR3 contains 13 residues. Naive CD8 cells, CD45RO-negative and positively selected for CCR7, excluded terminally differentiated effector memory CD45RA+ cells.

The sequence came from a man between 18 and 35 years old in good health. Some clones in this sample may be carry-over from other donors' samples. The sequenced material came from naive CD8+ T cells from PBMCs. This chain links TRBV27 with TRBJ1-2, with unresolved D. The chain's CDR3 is CASSLSPFYGYTF. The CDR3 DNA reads TGTGCCAGCAGTTTGTCGCCTTTCTATGGCTACACCTTC.